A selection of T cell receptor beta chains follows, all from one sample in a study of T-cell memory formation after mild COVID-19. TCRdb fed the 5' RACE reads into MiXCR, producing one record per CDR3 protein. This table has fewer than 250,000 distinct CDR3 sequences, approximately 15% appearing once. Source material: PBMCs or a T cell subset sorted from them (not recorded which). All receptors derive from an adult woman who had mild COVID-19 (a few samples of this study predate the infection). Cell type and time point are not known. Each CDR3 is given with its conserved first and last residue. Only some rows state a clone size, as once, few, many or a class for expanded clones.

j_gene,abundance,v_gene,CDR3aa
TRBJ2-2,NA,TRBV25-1,CASSKGQGVSNTGELFF
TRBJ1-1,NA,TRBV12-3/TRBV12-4,CASSSTTGPRNGFF
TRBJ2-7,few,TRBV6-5,CASSETGTPSYEQYF
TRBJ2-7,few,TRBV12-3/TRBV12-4,CASSKTASGGRYEQYF
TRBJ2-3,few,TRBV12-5,CASAGITDTQYF
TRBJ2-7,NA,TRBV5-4,CASSFSGSSEQYF
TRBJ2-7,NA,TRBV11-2,CASSLGNVRTF
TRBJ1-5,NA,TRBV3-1,CASSQDLAVNQPQHF
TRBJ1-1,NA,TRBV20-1,CSARDGEGRTTEAFF
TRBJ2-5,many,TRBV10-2,CASGGYSGETQYF
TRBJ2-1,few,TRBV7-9,CASSTDGYNEQFF
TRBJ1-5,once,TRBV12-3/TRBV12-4,CASSFSANQPQHF
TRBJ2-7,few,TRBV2,CASSNGPTADYEQYF
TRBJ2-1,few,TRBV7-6,CASSPPYSYNEQFF
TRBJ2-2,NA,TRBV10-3,CATSARPGTGLNTGELFF
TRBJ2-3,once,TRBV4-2,CASSTGADTDTQYF
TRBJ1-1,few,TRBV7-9,CASSQGRTEAFF
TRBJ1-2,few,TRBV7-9,CASSRAGTGFGYTF
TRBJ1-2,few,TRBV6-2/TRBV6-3,CASSPIPGRGNYGYTF
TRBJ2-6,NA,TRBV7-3,CASSLNTGVGANVLTF
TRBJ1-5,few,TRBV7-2,CASSFLRAQPQHF
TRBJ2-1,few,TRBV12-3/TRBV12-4,CASSLTSGGAYEQFF
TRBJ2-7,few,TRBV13,CASSPSGAHAYEQYF
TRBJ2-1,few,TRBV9,CASSVATASGGDTEQFF
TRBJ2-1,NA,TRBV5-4,CASSLGLAEGYEQFF
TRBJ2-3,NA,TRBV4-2,CASSQGTESTDTQYF
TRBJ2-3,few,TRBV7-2,CASRVWSHTDTQYF
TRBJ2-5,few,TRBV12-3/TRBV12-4,CASSLGGGVGETQYF
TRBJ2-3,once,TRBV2,CASSGLAGSDTQYF
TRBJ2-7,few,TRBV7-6,CASSLTYRTSSYEQYF
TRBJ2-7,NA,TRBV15,CATSGTGAFYEQYF
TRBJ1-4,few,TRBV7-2,CASSLVGTVNEKLFF
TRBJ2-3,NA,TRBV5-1,CASSLGMGGQDTQYF
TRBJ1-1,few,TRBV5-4,CASSFPTGAYTEAFF
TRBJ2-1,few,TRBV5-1,CASSLGQINNEQFF
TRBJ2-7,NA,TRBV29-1,CSVRQGFENEQYF
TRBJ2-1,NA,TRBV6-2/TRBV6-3,CASRVVSGSPDEQFF
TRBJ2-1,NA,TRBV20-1,CSAPYRSSYNEQFF
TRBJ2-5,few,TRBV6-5,CASSNPTSGPHF
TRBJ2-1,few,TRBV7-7,CASSLATGRNEQFF
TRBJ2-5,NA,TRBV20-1,CSARSAGKGETQYF
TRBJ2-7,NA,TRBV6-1,CASSVGQGGVYEQYF
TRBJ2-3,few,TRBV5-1,CASSLDRGSGIDTQYF
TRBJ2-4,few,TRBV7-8,CASSPVRAPAKNIQYF
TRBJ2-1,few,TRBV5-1,CASSLESPGTSVTQEQFF
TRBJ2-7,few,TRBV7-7,CASSLAESGLDEQYF
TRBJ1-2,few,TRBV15,CATSGDRHYGYTF
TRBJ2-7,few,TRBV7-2,CASSLMGLAGAEQYF
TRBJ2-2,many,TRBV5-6,CASSPSGLIAGELFF
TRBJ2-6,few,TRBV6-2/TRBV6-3,CASSYRGQGASGANVLTF
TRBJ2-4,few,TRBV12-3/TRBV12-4,CASSSAWGKNIQYF
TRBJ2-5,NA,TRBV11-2,CASSYGGTETQYF
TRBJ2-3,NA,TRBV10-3,CAISDYTSTDTQYF
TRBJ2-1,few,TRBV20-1,CSARVGDKIYNEQFF
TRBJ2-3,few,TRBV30,CAWSVKGAGGHTDTQYF